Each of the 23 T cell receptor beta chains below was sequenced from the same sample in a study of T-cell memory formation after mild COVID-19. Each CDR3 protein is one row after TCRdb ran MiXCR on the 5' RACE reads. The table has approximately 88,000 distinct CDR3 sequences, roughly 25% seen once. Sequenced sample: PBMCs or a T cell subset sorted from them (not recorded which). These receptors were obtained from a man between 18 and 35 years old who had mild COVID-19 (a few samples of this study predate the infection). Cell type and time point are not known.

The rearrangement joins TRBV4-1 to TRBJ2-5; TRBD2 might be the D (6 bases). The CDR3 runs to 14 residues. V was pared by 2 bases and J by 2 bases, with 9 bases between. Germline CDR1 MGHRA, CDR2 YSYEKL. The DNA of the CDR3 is TGCGCCAGCAGCCAAACCGGGACTCAAGAGACCCAGTACTTC. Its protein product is CASSQTGTQETQYF.

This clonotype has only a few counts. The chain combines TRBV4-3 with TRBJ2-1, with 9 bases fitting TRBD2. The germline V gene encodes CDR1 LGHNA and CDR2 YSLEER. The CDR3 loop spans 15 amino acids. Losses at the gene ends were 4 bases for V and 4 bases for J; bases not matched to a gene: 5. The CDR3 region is CASSPGTSRYNEQFF. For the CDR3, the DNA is TGCGCCAGCAGCCCTGGGACTAGCAGGTACAATGAGCAGTTCTTC.

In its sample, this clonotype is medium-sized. The CDR3 region is CASSAGTSDQETQYF. The CDR3 DNA sequence: TGTGCCAGCAGTGCCGGCACCAGTGATCAAGAGACCCAGTACTTC. This rearrangement joins TRBV6-2 or TRBV6-3 to TRBJ2-5; D is unresolved. The germline V gene encodes CDR1 MNHEY and CDR2 SVGEGT. The CDR3 runs to 15 residues. V shed 5 bases and J shed 2 bases, with 15 bases lying between them.

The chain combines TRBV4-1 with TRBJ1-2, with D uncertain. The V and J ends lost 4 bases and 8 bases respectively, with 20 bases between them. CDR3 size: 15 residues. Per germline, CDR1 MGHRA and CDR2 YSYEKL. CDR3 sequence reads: CASSPTVPGPAGYTF. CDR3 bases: TGCGCCAGCAGCCCCACAGTTCCGGGTCCAGCAGGCTACACCTTC.

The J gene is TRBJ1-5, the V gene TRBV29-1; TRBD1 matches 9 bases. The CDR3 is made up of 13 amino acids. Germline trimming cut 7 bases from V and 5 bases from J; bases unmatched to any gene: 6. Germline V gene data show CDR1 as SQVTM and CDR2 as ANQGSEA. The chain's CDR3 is CSGKNRGHQPQHF. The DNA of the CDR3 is TGCAGCGGTAAAAACAGGGGGCATCAGCCCCAGCATTTT.

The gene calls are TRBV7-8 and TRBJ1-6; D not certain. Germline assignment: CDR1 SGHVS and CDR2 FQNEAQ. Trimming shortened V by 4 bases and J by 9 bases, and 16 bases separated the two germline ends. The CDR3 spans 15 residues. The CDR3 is CASSSPGPVGSPLHF. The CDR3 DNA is TGTGCCAGCAGCTCGCCCGGACCCGTGGGTTCACCCCTCCACTTT. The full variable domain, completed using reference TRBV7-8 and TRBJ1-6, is GAGVSQSPRYKVAKRGQDVALRCDPISGHVSLFWYQQALGQGPEFLTYFQNEAQLDKSGLPSDRFFAERPEGSVSTLKIQRTQQEDSAVYLCASSSPGPVGSPLHFGNGTRLTVT.

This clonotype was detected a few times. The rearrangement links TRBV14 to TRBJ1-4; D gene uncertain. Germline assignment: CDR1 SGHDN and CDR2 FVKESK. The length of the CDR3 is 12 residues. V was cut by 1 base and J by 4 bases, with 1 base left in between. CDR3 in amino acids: CASSQVNEKLFF. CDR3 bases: TGTGCCAGCAGCCAAGTTAATGAAAAACTGTTTTTT.

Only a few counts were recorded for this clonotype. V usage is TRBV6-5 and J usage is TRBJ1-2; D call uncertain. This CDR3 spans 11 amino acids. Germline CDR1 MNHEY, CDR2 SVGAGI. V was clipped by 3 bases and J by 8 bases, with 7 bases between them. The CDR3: CASSYRGGYTF. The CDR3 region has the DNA TGTGCCAGCAGTTATAGAGGCGGCTACACCTTC.

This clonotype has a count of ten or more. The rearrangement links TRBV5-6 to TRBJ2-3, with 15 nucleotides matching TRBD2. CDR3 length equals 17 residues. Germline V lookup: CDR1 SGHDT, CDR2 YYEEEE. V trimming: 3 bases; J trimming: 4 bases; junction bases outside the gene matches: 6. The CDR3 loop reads CASSSGLAGGLADTQYF. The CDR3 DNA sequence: TGTGCCAGCAGCTCGGGACTAGCGGGGGGACTGGCAGATACGCAGTATTTT.

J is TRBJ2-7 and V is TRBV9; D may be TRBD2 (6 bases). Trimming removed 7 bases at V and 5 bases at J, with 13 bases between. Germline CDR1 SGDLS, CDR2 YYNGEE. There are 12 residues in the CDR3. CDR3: CASPGGFNEQYV. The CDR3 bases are TGTGCCAGCCCAGGAGGGTTTAACGAGCAGTACGTC.

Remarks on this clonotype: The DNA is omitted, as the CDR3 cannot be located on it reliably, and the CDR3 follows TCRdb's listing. CDR3 residues: CASSDRGTGELFFF. The chain uses TRBV6-4 and TRBJ2-2; TRBD1, the table's D call, lacks a check against the DNA. CDR1 MRHNA and CDR2 SNTAGT come from the germline V gene. Termini included, the CDR3 measures 14 amino acids.

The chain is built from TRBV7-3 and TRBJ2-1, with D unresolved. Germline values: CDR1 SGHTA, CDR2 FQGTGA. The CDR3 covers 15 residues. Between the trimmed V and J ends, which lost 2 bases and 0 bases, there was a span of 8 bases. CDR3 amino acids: CASSLRLSSYNEQFF. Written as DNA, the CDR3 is TGTGCCAGCAGCTTACGACTCTCCTCCTACAATGAGCAGTTCTTC.

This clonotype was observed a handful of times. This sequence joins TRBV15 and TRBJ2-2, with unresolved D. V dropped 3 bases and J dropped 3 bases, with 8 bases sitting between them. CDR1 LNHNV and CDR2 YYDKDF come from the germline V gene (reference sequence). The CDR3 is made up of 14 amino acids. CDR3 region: CATSSRLDTGELFF. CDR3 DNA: TGTGCCACCAGCAGCCGACTGGACACCGGGGAGCTGTTTTTT.

The CDR3 nucleotides read TGTGCCAGCAGTTCGGTAGCCAAAAACATTCAGTACTTC. Its translation: CASSSVAKNIQYF. The chain joins TRBV28 to TRBJ2-4; no reliable D call. The CDR3 runs to 13 residues. Germline V gives CDR1 MDHEN, CDR2 SYDVKM. V lost 4 bases to trimming and J lost 0 bases, with 4 bases between them. The full variable domain, with the rest looked up from reference TRBV28 and TRBJ2-4, is DVKVTQSSRYLVKRTGEKVFLECVQDMDHENMFWYRQDPGLGLRLIYFSYDVKMKEKGDIPEGYSVSREKKERFSLILESASTNQTSMYLCASSSVAKNIQYFGAGTRLSVL.

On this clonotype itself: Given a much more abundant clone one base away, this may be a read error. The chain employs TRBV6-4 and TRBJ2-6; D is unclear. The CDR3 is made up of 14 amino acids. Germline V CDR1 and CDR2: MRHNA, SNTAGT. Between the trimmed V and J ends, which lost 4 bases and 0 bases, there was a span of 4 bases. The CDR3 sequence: CASSASSGANVLTF. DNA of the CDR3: TGTGCCAGCAGTGCCAGCTCTGGGGCCAACGTCCTGACTTTC.

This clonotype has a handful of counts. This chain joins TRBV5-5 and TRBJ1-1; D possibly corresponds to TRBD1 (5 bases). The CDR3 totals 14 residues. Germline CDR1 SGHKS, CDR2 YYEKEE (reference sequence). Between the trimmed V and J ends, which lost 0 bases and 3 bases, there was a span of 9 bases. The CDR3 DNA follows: TGTGCCAGCAGCTTGGGACCGACAGACACTGAAGCTTTCTTT. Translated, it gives CASSLGPTDTEAFF.

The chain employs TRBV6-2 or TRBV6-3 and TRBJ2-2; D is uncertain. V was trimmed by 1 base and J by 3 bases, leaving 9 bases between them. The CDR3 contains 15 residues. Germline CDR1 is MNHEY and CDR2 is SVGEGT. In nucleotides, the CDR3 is TGTGCCAGCAGTTACTGGTCTACCGACACCGGGGAGCTGTTTTTT. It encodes CASSYWSTDTGELFF.

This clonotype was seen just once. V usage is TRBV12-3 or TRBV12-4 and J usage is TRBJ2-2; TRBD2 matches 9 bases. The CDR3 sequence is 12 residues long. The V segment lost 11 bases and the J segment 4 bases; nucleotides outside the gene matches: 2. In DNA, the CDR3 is TGTGCCGGCGGGAGGGGCACCGGGGAGCTGTTTTTT. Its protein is CAGGRGTGELFF.

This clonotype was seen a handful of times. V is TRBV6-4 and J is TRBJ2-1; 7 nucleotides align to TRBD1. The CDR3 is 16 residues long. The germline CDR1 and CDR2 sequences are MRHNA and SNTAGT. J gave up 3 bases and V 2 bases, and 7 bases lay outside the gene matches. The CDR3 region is CASSDTRQGFYNEQFF. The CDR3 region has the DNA TGTGCCAGCAGTGACACGAGACAGGGTTTCTACAATGAGCAGTTCTTC.

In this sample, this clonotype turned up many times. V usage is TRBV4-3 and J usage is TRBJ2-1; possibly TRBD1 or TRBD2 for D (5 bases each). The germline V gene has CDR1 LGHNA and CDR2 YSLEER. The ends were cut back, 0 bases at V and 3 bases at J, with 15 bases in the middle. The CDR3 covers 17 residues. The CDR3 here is CASSQDFPGRNYNEQFF. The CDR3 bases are TGCGCCAGCAGCCAAGACTTCCCGGGACGTAACTACAATGAGCAGTTCTTC.

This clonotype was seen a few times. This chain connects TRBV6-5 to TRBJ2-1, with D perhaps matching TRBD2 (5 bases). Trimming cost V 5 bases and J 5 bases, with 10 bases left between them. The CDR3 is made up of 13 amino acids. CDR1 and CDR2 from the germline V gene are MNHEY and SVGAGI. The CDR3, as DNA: TGTGCCAGCAGTCGCCAGCGGAACAATGAGCAGTTCTTC. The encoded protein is CASSRQRNNEQFF.

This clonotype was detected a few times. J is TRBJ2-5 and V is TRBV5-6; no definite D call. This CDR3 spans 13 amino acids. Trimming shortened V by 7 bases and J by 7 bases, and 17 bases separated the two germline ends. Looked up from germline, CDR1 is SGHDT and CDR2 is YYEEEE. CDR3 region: CASGRGPERTQYF. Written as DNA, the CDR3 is TGTGCCAGCGGCCGCGGACCAGAGAGGACCCAGTACTTC.

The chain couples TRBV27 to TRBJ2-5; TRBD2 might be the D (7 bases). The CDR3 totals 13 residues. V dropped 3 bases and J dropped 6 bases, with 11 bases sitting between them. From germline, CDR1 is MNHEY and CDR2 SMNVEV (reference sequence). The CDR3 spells CASSLGGGQTQYF. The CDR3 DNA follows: TGTGCCAGCAGTTTGGGCGGGGGCCAGACCCAGTACTTC.